What follows are 26 T cell receptor beta chains derived from one specimen sequenced in a study of graft-versus-host responses after intestinal transplantation. Some clones are missing from TCRdb's copy, which holds only in-frame ones; the method was immunoSEQ multiplex PCR. The sample carries more than 2,000 clones, under 30% recorded once. This specimen was alloreactive CD4+ T cells from a mixed lymphocyte reaction culture, taken before transplantation. The subset was: CFSE-low proliferating T cells sorted from approximately 6-day pre-transplant mixed lymphocyte reaction (GvH or HvG direction). These receptors originate from a human patient who was an organ donor for intestinal transplantation.

V gene TRBV13 combines with J gene TRBJ2-1, with 10 bases lining up with TRBD1. J gave up 4 bases and V 6 bases, and 24 bases lay outside the gene matches. The CDR3 consists of 21 residues. The germline V gene has CDR1 PRHDT and CDR2 FYEKMQ (reference sequence). CDR3 DNA: TGTGCCAGCAGACTCAACAGACCGGGACAGGGGCCCCCAAATCATTACAATGAGCAGTTCTTC. Protein: CASRLNRPGQGPPNHYNEQFF.

CDR3 nucleotides: TGTGCCAGCAGACTAGGACAGATGGGAGCTTTCTTT. Its translation: CASRLGQMGAFF. The genes are TRBV28 and TRBJ1-1; maybe TRBD1 (6 bases). The CDR3 sequence is 12 residues long. The V end lost 6 bases, the J end lost 10 bases, and 15 bases lay between the germline ends. Germline CDR1 reads MDHEN; CDR2 reads SYDVKM.

The chain recombines TRBV13 with TRBJ2-1, with 8 bases lining up with TRBD1. This CDR3 is 15 amino acids long. From germline, CDR1 is PRHDT and CDR2 FYEKMQ (reference sequence). The junction had 7 bases not matched to a gene; V was cut back by 3 bases and J by 6 bases. In nucleotides, the CDR3 is TGTGCCAGCAGCTTGGGTGGACAGGGTCTCAATGAGCAGTTCTTC. Its translation: CASSLGGQGLNEQFF.

Only a few counts were recorded for this clone. The V and J genes are TRBV6-5 and TRBJ2-3; no definite D call. Deletions cut 6 bases from V and 1 base from J, with 14 bases between. CDR1 MNHEY and CDR2 SVGAGI come from the germline V gene. This CDR3 comprises 15 residues. The DNA of the CDR3 is TGTGCCAGCAGCCCGAGGTCTTCGGGCACAGATACGCAGTATTTT. Translated, it gives CASSPRSSGTDTQYF.

The chain employs TRBV7-9 and TRBJ2-1; 11 bases line up with TRBD2. V lost 5 bases, J lost 5 bases, and 5 bases stayed unmatched. The CDR3 sequence is 15 residues long. Germline CDR1 and CDR2: SEHNR and FQNEAQ (reference sequence). The chain's CDR3 is CASSPRLAGHNEQFF. The CDR3 DNA reads TGTGCCAGCAGCCCTCGACTAGCGGGGCACAATGAGCAGTTCTTC.

Of note for this clone: This may arise from a read error, as a much more abundant clone is one base away. The chain employs TRBV15 and TRBJ2-1; 14 bases align to TRBD2. Germline trimming cut 4 bases from V and 16 bases from J; bases unmatched to any gene: 6. Germline assignment: CDR1 LNHNV and CDR2 YYDKDF (reference sequence). This CDR3 is 13 amino acids long. Here the CDR3 reads CATSITGTSGSFF. The CDR3 DNA follows: TGTGCCACCAGCATAACCGGGACTAGCGGGAGTTTCTTC.

This clone was detected only a few times. CDR3 protein: CASSPRLLREQYF. For the CDR3, the DNA is TGTGCCAGCAGTCCCCGACTCCTTCGGGAGCAGTACTTC. The rearrangement uses TRBV27 and TRBJ2-7; D ambiguous. The CDR3 contains 13 residues. V lost 5 bases and J lost 7, with 15 bases in between. CDR1 and CDR2 (germline): MNHEY, SMNVEV (reference sequence).

This clone is judged medium-sized (0.01 to 0.1%). This rearrangement joins TRBV18 to TRBJ2-3; 7 bases fit TRBD1. Germline-derived CDR1 and CDR2 are KGHSH and LQKENI. This CDR3 has 14 residues. V shed 3 bases, J shed 2 bases, and the junction held 2 bases outside the gene matches. CDR3: CASSPTGSTDTQYF. Here the CDR3 DNA reads TGTGCCAGCTCACCGACAGGGTCCACAGATACGCAGTATTTT.

The rearrangement joins TRBV5-1 to TRBJ2-3, with TRBD1 matching 7 bases. CDR1 SGHRS and CDR2 YFSETQ come from the germline V gene. With V trimmed by 3 bases and J by 0 bases, 4 bases remained unmatched. The CDR3 is 15 residues long. CDR3 DNA: TGCGCCAGCAGCTCGACAGGGACCAGCACAGATACGCAGTATTTT. Residues: CASSSTGTSTDTQYF.

This clone was seen a few times. A read error is possible here, since a much larger clone lies one base away. The CDR3 is CASSLPSGGRALYEQYF. The CDR3 DNA reads TGTGCCAGCAGCCTCCCATCCGGCGGGAGGGCATTATACGAGCAGTACTTC. The genes are TRBV5-4 and TRBJ2-7, with TRBD2 matching 9 bases. The CDR3 runs to 17 residues. Trimming took 4 bases from V and 4 from J; bases not matched to a gene: 15. Germline CDR1 is SGHNT and CDR2 is YYREEE (reference sequence).

Notes on this clone: A read error may explain this, as a much larger clone is one base away. This rearrangement joins TRBV6-5 to TRBJ1-1; D gene uncertain. The CDR3 contains 11 residues. Germline V gene sequence: CDR1 MNHEY, CDR2 SVGAGI. The CDR3: CAAEVCTEAFF. CDR3 DNA sequence: TGTGCAGCGGAGGTGTGCACTGAAGCTTTCTTT.

This clone was seen a few times. J is TRBJ1-1 and V is TRBV9, with 8 positions matching TRBD1. V trimming: 3 bases; J trimming: 1 base; junction bases outside the gene matches: 2. The CDR3 has 14 residues. The V gene's germline CDR1 is SGDLS and CDR2 YYNGEE. CDR3 amino acids: CASSATGENTEAFF. CDR3 nucleotide sequence: TGTGCCAGCAGCGCGACAGGGGAGAACACTGAAGCTTTCTTT.

The chain carries TRBV19 and TRBJ1-5; no reliable D call. In germline, CDR1 is LNHDA, CDR2 SQIVND (reference sequence). V dropped 1 base and J dropped 4 bases, with 11 bases sitting between them. The CDR3 consists of 15 residues. CDR3 sequence reads: CASSIAGLSNQPQHF. The DNA of the CDR3 is TGTGCCAGTAGTATAGCCGGTTTAAGTAATCAGCCCCAGCATTTT. Full variable domain (outside the CDR3, taken from reference TRBV19 and TRBJ1-5): DGGITQSPKYLFRKEGQNVTLSCEQNLNHDAMYWYRQDPGQGLRLIYYSQIVNDFQKGDIAEGYSVSREKKESFPLTVTSAQKNPTAFYLCASSIAGLSNQPQHFGDGTRLSIL.

This clone has only a few counts. The same CDR3 is also encoded by other DNA sequences in this sample. The chain uses TRBV6-1 and TRBJ2-7; no definite D call. Germline CDR1 MNHNS, CDR2 SASEGT. Trimming shortened V by 6 bases and J by 4 bases, and 7 bases separated the two germline ends. This CDR3 has 11 amino acids. Here the CDR3 DNA reads TGTGCCAGCAGCCGTTTGTACGAGCAGTACTTC. Protein sequence: CASSRLYEQYF.

The CDR3 is CASRAWGTGNYGYTF. CDR3 coding DNA: TGTGCCAGTAGGGCTTGGGGGACAGGAAACTATGGCTACACCTTC. The chain couples TRBV19 to TRBJ1-2; 8 positions match TRBD1. After removal of 6 bases from V and 2 bases from J, the junction contained 8 bases not matched to a gene. CDR3 length: 15 residues. CDR1 is LNHDA and CDR2 is SQIVND in the germline V gene (reference sequence). Together with reference TRBV19 and TRBJ1-2, the CDR3 gives the full variable domain: DGGITQSPKYLFRKEGQNVTLSCEQNLNHDAMYWYRQDPGQGLRLIYYSQIVNDFQKGDIAEGYSVSREKKESFPLTVTSAQKNPTAFYLCASRAWGTGNYGYTFGSGTRLTVV.

Regarding this clone: One junction end disagrees with the germline gene, perhaps due to a read error. The chain carries TRBV20-1 and TRBJ2-7; D is unresolved. The germline CDR1 and CDR2 sequences are DFQATT and SNEGSKA (reference sequence). This CDR3 has 11 residues. CDR3 protein: CSARDSSEQYF. The CDR3, as DNA: TGCAGTGCTAGAGATTCCTCCGAGCAGTACTTC.

The sample holds a few counts of this clone. The rearrangement links TRBV28 to TRBJ1-4; D is undetermined. This CDR3 is 16 amino acids long. Germline CDR1 MDHEN, CDR2 SYDVKM. V was trimmed by 0 bases and J by 5 bases, leaving 13 bases between them. The CDR3 coding sequence is TGTGCCAGCAGTTTATGGGTAGGAGGGTCAAATGAAAAACTGTTTTTT. It specifies CASSLWVGGSNEKLFF.

The chain uses TRBV6-5 and TRBJ1-2, with D tentatively TRBD1 (5 bases). V lost 5 bases and J 8 bases, leaving 9 bases between the germline ends. From germline, CDR1 is MNHEY and CDR2 SVGAGI. CDR3 length: 11 amino acids. The CDR3 DNA is TGTGCCAGCAGTCAGGGAGGGGGCTACACCTTC. It encodes CASSQGGGYTF.

This clone is termed large (0.1 to 1%). V is TRBV6-5 and J is TRBJ2-7; TRBD1 matches at 7 bases. The V segment lost 5 bases and the J segment 9 bases; nucleotides outside the gene matches: 13. From germline, CDR1 is MNHEY and CDR2 SVGAGI. CDR3 length: 14 amino acids. The CDR3 region has the DNA TGTGCCAGCAGTAGGGACAGTACGAAATTCGGGCAGTACTTC. Translation gives CASSRDSTKFGQYF.

J is TRBJ2-3 and V is TRBV7-3; weak D call: TRBD2 (5 bases). Germline V CDR1 and CDR2: SGHTA, FQGTGA. The CDR3 runs to 17 residues. Deletions cut 5 bases from V and 1 base from J, with 19 bases between. The CDR3: CASSPWERVSGTDTQYF. The CDR3 nucleotides are TGTGCCAGCAGCCCATGGGAGCGTGTTAGTGGCACAGATACGCAGTATTTT.

This clone appeared a few times. The CDR3 spells CASSGQGNTEAFF. The CDR3 DNA is TGTGCCAGCAGTGGACAGGGAAACACTGAAGCTTTCTTT. The gene calls are TRBV6-5 and TRBJ1-1, with 8 nucleotides matching TRBD1. Trimming at V came to 5 bases and at J to 2 bases, leaving 1 base not matched to a gene. The germline CDR1 and CDR2 sequences are MNHEY and SVGAGI. The CDR3 spans 13 residues.

This clone is labeled medium-sized. The chain links TRBV30 to TRBJ1-2; 9 bases line up with TRBD1. The CDR3 extends over 18 amino acids. Germline lookup yields CDR1 GTSNPN and CDR2 SVGIG (reference sequence). With 8 bases clipped from V and 2 bases from J, the junction kept 21 bases outside the gene matches. CDR3 coding DNA: TGTGCCCCCGTATCGATTACGATAAGGGGACAGGGCAACTATGGCTACACCTTC. Its translation: CAPVSITIRGQGNYGYTF.

J is TRBJ1-5 and V is TRBV7-2; no clear D gene. The ends were cut back, 5 bases at V and 8 bases at J, with 19 bases in the middle. CDR3 length: 15 amino acids. CDR1 SGHTA and CDR2 FQGNSA come from the germline V gene. The CDR3 loop reads CASSPAGLPREPQHF. The CDR3 DNA follows: TGTGCCAGCAGCCCAGCCGGCTTGCCCCGGGAGCCCCAGCATTTT.

The rearrangement links TRBV9 to TRBJ2-2; D ambiguous. The CDR3 totals 14 residues. Between the trimmed V and J ends, which lost 1 base and 4 bases, there was a span of 8 bases. Germline V CDR1 and CDR2: SGDLS, YYNGEE. Written as DNA, the CDR3 is TGTGCCAGCAGCGTACTGGGCAGCACCGGGGAGCTGTTTTTT. Translating it yields CASSVLGSTGELFF.

CDR3 residues: CASSLAAENTEAFF. The CDR3, as DNA: TGCGCCAGCAGCTTAGCAGCGGAGAACACTGAAGCTTTCTTT. The chain carries TRBV5-1 and TRBJ1-1, with no clear D. The CDR3 has 14 residues. V lost 2 bases to trimming and J lost 1 base, with 9 bases between them. In germline, CDR1 is SGHRS, CDR2 YFSETQ. Variable domain in full (rest from reference TRBV5-1 and TRBJ1-1): KAGVTQTPRYLIKTRGQQVTLSCSPISGHRSVSWYQQTPGQGLQFLFEYFSETQRNKGNFPGRFSGRQFSNSRSEMNVSTLELGDSALYLCASSLAAENTEAFFGQGTRLTVV.

This clone has only a few counts. The chain uses TRBV27 and TRBJ2-3; 9 nucleotides match TRBD2. V shed 7 bases and J 4 bases; nucleotides not matched to a gene: 21. Germline V gene sequence: CDR1 MNHEY, CDR2 SMNVEV (reference sequence). This CDR3 is built from 19 residues. CDR3 loop: CASTHRGPLAGGPADTQYF. The CDR3, as DNA: TGTGCCAGCACCCACCGAGGGCCCCTGGCGGGAGGGCCCGCAGATACGCAGTATTTT.